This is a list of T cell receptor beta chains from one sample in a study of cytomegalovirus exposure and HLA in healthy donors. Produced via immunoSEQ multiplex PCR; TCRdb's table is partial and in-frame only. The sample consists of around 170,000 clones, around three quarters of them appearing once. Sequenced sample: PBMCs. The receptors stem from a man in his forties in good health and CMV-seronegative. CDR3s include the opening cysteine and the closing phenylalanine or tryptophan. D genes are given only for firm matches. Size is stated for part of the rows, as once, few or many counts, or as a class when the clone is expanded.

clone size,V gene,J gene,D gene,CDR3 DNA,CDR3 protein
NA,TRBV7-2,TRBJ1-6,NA,TGTGCCAGCAGCCCCCGTGGAGGGCGTAATTCACCCCTCCACTTT,CASSPRGGRNSPLHF
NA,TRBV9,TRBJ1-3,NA,TGTGCCAGCAGCAACTCCCACAGGGCGGCTGGAAACACCATATATTTT,CASSNSHRAAGNTIYF
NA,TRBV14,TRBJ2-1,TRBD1,TGTGCCAGCAACCTACAAGGGACAGCGAGACAGCAGTTCTTC,CASNLQGTARQQFF
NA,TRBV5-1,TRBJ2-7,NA,TGCGCCAGCAGCTTGGTTTCGGTAAACTACGAGCAGTACTTC,CASSLVSVNYEQYF
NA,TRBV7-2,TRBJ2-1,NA,TGTGCCAGCAGCTTACGCGGGTCTAGCTCCTACAATGAGCAGTTCTTC,CASSLRGSSSYNEQFF
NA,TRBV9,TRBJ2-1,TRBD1,TGTGCCAGCAGCGCCGGGACAGGGTACAATGAGCAGTTCTTC,CASSAGTGYNEQFF
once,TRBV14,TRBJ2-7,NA,TGTGCCAGCAGCCAAGACTTTTCCCCCTACTACGAGCAGTACTTC,CASSQDFSPYYEQYF
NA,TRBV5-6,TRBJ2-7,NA,TGTGCCAGCAGCGACCGGAGGGGATACGAGCAGTACTTC,CASSDRRGYEQYF
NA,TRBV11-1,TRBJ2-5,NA,TGTGCCAGCAGCCAGGACAGCCAAGAGACCCAGTACTTC,CASSQDSQETQYF
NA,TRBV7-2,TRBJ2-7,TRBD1,TGTGCCAGCAGCTTAGAGTATTCTCTTCAGGGGGCGGGGGAGCAGTACTTC,CASSLEYSLQGAGEQYF
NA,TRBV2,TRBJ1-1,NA,TGTGCCAGCGAGAAGAACACTGAAGCTTTCTTT,CASEKNTEAFF
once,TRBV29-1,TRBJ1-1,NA,TGCAGCGTTGAGGACAGTAACACTGAAGCTTTCTTT,CSVEDSNTEAFF
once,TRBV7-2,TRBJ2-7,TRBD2,TGTGCCAGCAGCTCGAGCGGGGGTTACTCCTACGAGCAGTACTTC,CASSSSGGYSYEQYF
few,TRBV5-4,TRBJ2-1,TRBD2,TGTGCCAGCAGCTGGGGACCTGGGACTAAGATTTACAATGAGCAGTTCTTC,CASSWGPGTKIYNEQFF
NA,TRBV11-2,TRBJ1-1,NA,TGTGCCAGCAGCTTCCCCCAGAACAGGAACACTGAAGCTTTCTTT,CASSFPQNRNTEAFF
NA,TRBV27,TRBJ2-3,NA,TGTGCCAGCGGCCGACCGACCAGGGGCACAGATACGCAGTATTTT,CASGRPTRGTDTQYF
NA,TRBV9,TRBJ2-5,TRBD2,TGTGCCAGCAGCGATGGGGGGGGAGGGACCCAGTACTTC,CASSDGGGGTQYF
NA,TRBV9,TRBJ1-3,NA,TGTGCCAGCAGCACAACCTTGGGGGGGCTCACTGGAAACACCATATATTTT,CASSTTLGGLTGNTIYF
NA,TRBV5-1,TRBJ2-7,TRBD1,TGCGCCAGCAGCCCGGGACAGGGGCCCTACGAGCAGTACTTC,CASSPGQGPYEQYF
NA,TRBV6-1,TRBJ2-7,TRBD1,TGTGCCAGCAGTGAAATAAGGACAGGGGACTTCTACGAGCAGTACTTC,CASSEIRTGDFYEQYF
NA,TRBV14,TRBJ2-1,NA,TGTGCCAGCAGCCAATGGGCAGGGGCCTACAATGAGCAGTTCTTC,CASSQWAGAYNEQFF
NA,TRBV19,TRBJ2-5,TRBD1,TGTGCCAGTAGTTCCTGGGACAGGGGTGAGGAGACCCAGTACTTC,CASSSWDRGEETQYF
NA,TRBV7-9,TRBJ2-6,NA,TGTGCCATCCACTTCGCAGGAGGGGCCAACGTCCTGACTTTC,CAIHFAGGANVLTF
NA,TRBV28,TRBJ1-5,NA,TGTGCCAGCAGTCGGAGGACCGGACGGTCCAATCAGCCCCAGCATTTT,CASSRRTGRSNQPQHF
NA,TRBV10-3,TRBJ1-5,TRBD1,TGTGCCATCAGTCCCGACAGGGCTCCCCAGCATTTT,CAISPDRAPQHF
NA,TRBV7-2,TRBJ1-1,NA,TGTGCCAGCCTATCGGGGAGCTCGAACACTGAAGCTTTCTTT,CASLSGSSNTEAFF
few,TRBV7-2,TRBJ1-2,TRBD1,TGTGCCAGCAGCTTCTCTCACAGGGGCAACAACTATGGCTACACCTTC,CASSFSHRGNNYGYTF
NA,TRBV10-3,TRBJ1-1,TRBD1,TGTGCCATCAACACCGTACAGGGGGCGGACACTGAAGCTTTCTTT,CAINTVQGADTEAFF
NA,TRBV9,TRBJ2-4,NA,TGTGCCAGCAGCCCAGGGGGGCTGGGCAAAAACATTCAGTACTTC,CASSPGGLGKNIQYF
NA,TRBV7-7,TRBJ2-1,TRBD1,TGTGCCAGCAGCCCCGCCGGGACAGGGAGCAATGAGCAGTTCTTC,CASSPAGTGSNEQFF
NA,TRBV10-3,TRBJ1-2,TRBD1,TGTGCCATCAGTCCCACAGGGGACGGCTACACCTTC,CAISPTGDGYTF
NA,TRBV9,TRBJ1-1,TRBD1,TGTGCCAGCAGCGCCAGACAGGGATCGAACACTGAAGCTTTCTTT,CASSARQGSNTEAFF
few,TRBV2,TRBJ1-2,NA,TGTGCCAGCAGTGAAAGACAGGTCTATGGCTACACCTTC,CASSERQVYGYTF
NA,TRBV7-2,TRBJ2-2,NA,TGTGCCAGCAGCTTAAGTTGGACAGTGAACACCGGGGAGCTGTTTTTT,CASSLSWTVNTGELFF
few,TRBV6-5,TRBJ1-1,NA,TGTGCCAGCAGTTCGGGGGGGAACACTGAAGCTTTCTTT,CASSSGGNTEAFF
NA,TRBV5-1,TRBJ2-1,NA,TGCGCCAGCAGCTTGGAACAGGGTACGGGTTACAATGAGCAGTTCTTC,CASSLEQGTGYNEQFF
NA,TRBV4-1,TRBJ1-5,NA,TGCGCCAGCAGCCAGGCCGACGGGGTGAATCAGCCCCAGCATTTT,CASSQADGVNQPQHF
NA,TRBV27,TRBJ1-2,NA,TGTGCCAGCAGTTTTAACGGGTATGGCTACACCTTC,CASSFNGYGYTF
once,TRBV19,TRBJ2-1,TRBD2,TGTGCCAGTAGTATAGTTGAGCGGGGGTACTACAATGAGCAGTTCTTC,CASSIVERGYYNEQFF
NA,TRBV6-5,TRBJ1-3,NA,TGTGCCAGCAGCCCAGATCAAAGCTCTGGAAACACCATATATTTT,CASSPDQSSGNTIYF
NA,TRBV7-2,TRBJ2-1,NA,TGTGCCAGCAGCGCGCCTCGCGGGACAGACTCCTACAATGAGCAGTTCTTC,CASSAPRGTDSYNEQFF
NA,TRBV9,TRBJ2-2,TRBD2,TGTGCCAGCAGCGTAGAACTAGCGGCGAACACCGGGGAGCTGTTTTTT,CASSVELAANTGELFF
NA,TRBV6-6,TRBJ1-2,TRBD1,TGTGCCAGCAGTTACGGAGGGGGCCCAACTAACTATGGCTACACCTTC,CASSYGGGPTNYGYTF
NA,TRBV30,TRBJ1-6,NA,TGTGCCTGGACCGTAGACAGTTATAATTCACCCCTCCACTTT,CAWTVDSYNSPLHF
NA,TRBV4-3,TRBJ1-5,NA,TGCGCCAGCAGCCAAGAGGAGACGGGGCCCCAGCATTTT,CASSQEETGPQHF
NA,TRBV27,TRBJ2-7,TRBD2,TGTGCCAGCAGTCCCGGGACTAGCGGGAGGGCCTACGAGCAGTACTTC,CASSPGTSGRAYEQYF
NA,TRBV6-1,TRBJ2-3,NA,TGTGCCAGCGGGCGGGAAGTTACAGATACGCAGTATTTT,CASGREVTDTQYF
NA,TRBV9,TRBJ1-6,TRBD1,TGTGCCAGCAGCGACGGGGACAGGGGGCCTTTCGGTTCACCCCTCCACTTT,CASSDGDRGPFGSPLHF